This T cell receptor beta chain was recovered during a study of T-cell memory formation after mild COVID-19 (dated by TCRdb to 2020 to 2022). For the study in its entirety: TCR sequence clusters from the two donors were found to be largely donor specific. The cohort comprised two young, previously healthy adult volunteers, one female and one male. Longitudinal TCRalpha and TCRbeta repertoire sequencing tracked T-cell clones expanding and contracting after mild COVID-19 in a couple of donors.

Ficoll-Paque density gradient centrifugation was used to isolate PBMCs. In regard to this clonotype: Its antigen is currently not known. There are no base qualities to consult, and no much larger clone falls within one base.

Overall study results and their limits: Some responding clones were found in pre-infection memory, which suggests that pre-existing cross-reactive memory T cells took part in the SARS-CoV-2 response. The study covered only two mild cases, and larger cohorts including severe cases with pre-infection samples were considered necessary. SARS-CoV-2 specificity was not confirmed for the second-wave clones peaking on day 37. Contracting CD4+ clones turned up mainly in the CM and EM memory subsets, whereas EMRA was where CD8+ clones were enriched. Clones that contracted from day 15 to 85 showed balanced CD4/CD8 phenotypes, whereas a second wave of clones that expanded from day 15 to 37 leaned towards CD4+.

The data were produced on an Illumina NovaSeq 6000. TCRalpha and TCRbeta cDNA libraries were constructed by 5'RACE with constant-segment primers, with sample barcodes and unique molecular identifiers being introduced. RNA was extracted from every sample with Trizol reagent. Library amplification was performed in two PCR steps, and a second sample barcode and Illumina TruSeq adapters were introduced in the second step. Sequencing of the libraries was done on an Illumina NovaSeq, producing 2 x 150 bp paired-end reads. From the authors' description of their analysis: With migec v1.2.7, reads were demultiplexed and then collapsed into UMI-guided consensus sequences. Using mixcr v2.1.11, UMI consensuses were aligned to TRA and TRB V and J templates and then assembled into clonotypes. Clonotypes were classified as expanded or contracted when called significant by both edgeR and NoisET, with noise models trained on biological replicates. For edgeR calls, the thresholds were a false discovery rate-adjusted p below 0.01 and a log2 fold-change of 1. As an exploratory analysis of dynamics, PCA with hierarchical clustering was applied to max-normalized trajectories of the 1000 most abundant clonotypes. Separately sequenced CD4+ and CD8+ repertoires were used to assign the CD4 or CD8 phenotype of responding clones. TCRdb itself trimmed the public reads at Q25 with fastp, ran MiXCR and retained productive beta chains. One record per CDR3 amino acid sequence lists the most common genes and DNA. These V and J calls rely on TCRdb rather than the paper's analysis. Counted in this sample were approximately 150,000 distinct CDR3 sequences; 15% to 20% of them appeared once. The ten largest clones represent over 2% of the sample.

The receptor comes from an adult woman who had mild COVID-19 (a few samples of this study predate the infection). The sample titles of this study are shuffled in the database, so cell type and time point are left out; the donor was told from shared clones. Sequencing was done on a sample of PBMCs or a T cell subset sorted from them (not recorded which).

The CDR3 has the sequence CAWTKTGRATNEKLFF. At the DNA level, the sequence is TGTGCCTGGACCAAGACAGGCCGTGCAACTAATGAAAAACTGTTTTTT. This chain joins TRBV30 to TRBJ1-4; the D gene is perhaps TRBD1, on 6 matching bases. Deletion took 4 bases off V and 0 bases off J, with a span of 15 bases between the germline ends. The CDR3 runs 16 residues from the cysteine to the phenylalanine. Just the 48-base CDR3 DNA is kept, in frame starting at base 1. Looking up the germline V gene (reference sequence) yields CDR1 GTSNPN and CDR2 SVGIG. The entire variable domain, with the stretches around the CDR3 drawn from the reference TRBV30 and TRBJ1-4 proteins, is SQTIHQWPATLVQPVGSPLSLECTVEGTSNPNLYWYRQAAGRGLQLLFYSVGIGQISSEVPQNLSASRPQDRQFILSSKKLLLSDSGFYLCAWTKTGRATNEKLFFGSGTQLSVL.